Shown below are 17 T cell receptor beta chains from a single sample sequenced in a study of blood T cell repertoires in COVID-19. The method was immunoSEQ multiplex PCR; TCRdb's version includes in-frame clones alone and lacks a portion of them. Here the sample spans over 200,000 clones, roughly 87% being singletons. The material sequenced was PBMCs or T cells enriched from blood (not recorded which). The receptors were sampled from a man aged 18 to 35 with acute COVID-19.

CDR3 coding DNA: TGCAGTGCTAGTTTTAGCAGCGGGCTCTCCTACGAGCAGTACTTC. It specifies CSASFSSGLSYEQYF. The V call is TRBV20-1, the J call TRBJ2-7, with a weak D call TRBD2 (6 bases). The CDR3 extends over 15 amino acids. Germline loops: CDR1 DFQATT, CDR2 SNEGSKA (reference sequence). Trimming cost V 3 bases and J 0 bases, with 15 bases left between them.

This chain links TRBV18 with TRBJ2-1, with TRBD2 matching over 7 bases. With 1 base clipped from V and 6 bases from J, the junction kept 9 bases outside the gene matches. Germline CDR1 KGHSH, CDR2 LQKENI. The CDR3 totals 16 residues. In nucleotides, the CDR3 is TGTGCCAGCTCACCACAGGCGGGAGAACTCCCCAATGAGCAGTTCTTC. Translated: CASSPQAGELPNEQFF.

This chain uses TRBV25-1 with TRBJ2-5; TRBD2 agrees at 7 bases. Germline V CDR1 and CDR2: MGHDK, SYGVNS. The CDR3 has 16 residues. Losses at the gene ends were 2 bases for V and 1 base for J; bases not matched to a gene: 7. CDR3 sequence: CASSEEASGLQETQYF. Here the CDR3 DNA reads TGTGCCAGCAGTGAAGAGGCTAGCGGACTCCAAGAGACCCAGTACTTC.

The rearrangement uses TRBV29-1 and TRBJ2-3; D is undetermined. The CDR3 length is 14 residues. Deletions cut 5 bases from V and 4 bases from J, with 16 bases between. Germline V gives CDR1 SQVTM, CDR2 ANQGSEA. CDR3 bases: TGCAGCGTTTTTCCGGGTGTCCGGGCAGATACGCAGTATTTT. This encodes CSVFPGVRADTQYF.

The CDR3 sequence is CASSFQGLAESYNEQFF. The CDR3 DNA reads as TGTGCCAGCAGCTTCCAGGGACTAGCGGAATCCTACAATGAGCAGTTCTTC. The rearrangement joins TRBV11-2 to TRBJ2-1, with 11 nucleotides matching TRBD2. V lost 3 bases and J lost 1; bases outside the gene matches: 5. CDR1 and CDR2 from the germline V gene are SGHAT and FQNNGV. This CDR3 comprises 17 residues.

The chain joins TRBV5-6 to TRBJ1-2; tentative D call: TRBD1 (6 bases). Trimming took 4 bases from V and 2 from J, leaving 15 bases between them. The CDR3 is 15 amino acids. The V gene's germline CDR1 is SGHDT and CDR2 YYEEEE. DNA for the CDR3: TGTGCCAGCAGCCGATCCCACAGGGTGAACTATGGCTACACCTTC. Amino acid sequence: CASSRSHRVNYGYTF.

The rearrangement links TRBV5-1 to TRBJ2-3, with 8 bases that match TRBD2. This CDR3 is 15 amino acids long. Germline lookup yields CDR1 SGHRS and CDR2 YFSETQ. After removal of 5 bases from V and 1 base from J, the junction contained 6 bases not matched to a gene. The CDR3 DNA follows: TGCGCCAGCAGGCCCGGGACTAGTGGCACAGATACGCAGTATTTT. It specifies CASRPGTSGTDTQYF.

V is TRBV6-6 and J is TRBJ2-2; maybe TRBD2 (6 bases). This CDR3 spans 16 amino acids. V was cut by 6 bases and J by 3 bases, with 17 bases left in between. Germline V gene lookup returns CDR1 MNHNY and CDR2 SVGAGI (reference sequence). CDR3 in DNA: TGTGCCAGCAGGACGCCTGGGGGGAGATACACCGGGGAGCTGTTTTTT. This encodes CASRTPGGRYTGELFF.

Only one count was recorded for this clone. The CDR3 region is CASSLKGTTGGNSPLHF. CDR3 bases: TGCGCCAGCAGCTTAAAGGGAACGACAGGCGGTAATTCACCCCTCCACTTT. This sequence joins TRBV5-1 and TRBJ1-6; perhaps TRBD1 as D (6 bases). Looked up from germline, CDR1 is SGHRS and CDR2 is YFSETQ. V was cut by 2 bases and J by 6 bases, with 18 bases left in between. CDR3 length equals 17 residues.

This clone was found once. The rearrangement links TRBV4-3 to TRBJ2-7; the D gene is possibly TRBD1 (5 bases). Germline CDR1 reads LGHNA; CDR2 reads YSLEER. The CDR3 extends over 15 amino acids. V was clipped by 0 bases and J by 3 bases, with 12 bases between them. The CDR3 protein is CASSQELDTRYEQYF. The CDR3 nucleotides read TGCGCCAGCAGCCAAGAATTGGACACCCGCTACGAGCAGTACTTC.

CDR3 protein: CASSLKGTDISGRAFPTDTQYF. The DNA of the CDR3 is TGTGCCAGCAGTTTAAAAGGGACGGATATTAGCGGGAGGGCCTTTCCCACAGATACGCAGTATTTT. The rearrangement joins TRBV27 to TRBJ2-3; TRBD2 matches at 11 bases. The trim removed 2 bases at V and 2 bases at J, leaving 21 bases unmatched. Germline V lookup: CDR1 MNHEY, CDR2 SMNVEV (reference sequence). The CDR3 extends over 22 amino acids.

CDR3 protein: CASSSRQDGNTIYF. CDR3 nucleotide sequence: TGTGCCAGCAGCTCAAGACAGGACGGAAACACCATATATTTT. V and J are TRBV11-2 and TRBJ1-3; TRBD1 might be the D (6 bases). The CDR3 sequence is 14 residues long. Germline values: CDR1 SGHAT, CDR2 FQNNGV. V shed 4 bases and J shed 4 bases, with 11 bases lying between them. Full variable domain (remainder filled in from reference TRBV11-2 and TRBJ1-3): EAGVAQSPRYKIIEKRQSVAFWCNPISGHATLYWYQQILGQGPKLLIQFQNNGVVDDSQLPKDRFSAERLKGVDSTLKIQPAKLEDSAVYLCASSSRQDGNTIYFGEGSWLTVV.

The genes are TRBV2 and TRBJ1-5; D gene unclear. V shed 6 bases and J shed 2 bases, with 20 bases lying between them. Germline values: CDR1 SNHLY, CDR2 FYNNEI. This CDR3 spans 17 amino acids. The CDR3 bases are TGTGCCAGCAGCGCATCATCTCCCAGGTGGGGCAATCAGCCCCAGCATTTT. Translated: CASSASSPRWGNQPQHF.

The genes are TRBV28 and TRBJ2-7; TRBD2 agrees at 10 bases. Germline V lookup: CDR1 MDHEN, CDR2 SYDVKM. The CDR3 has 16 amino acids. With 6 bases clipped from V and 0 bases from J, the junction kept 8 bases outside the gene matches. The CDR3, as DNA: TGTGCCAGCAGATCTAGAGGACTAGCGGACTCCTACGAGCAGTACTTC. Protein: CASRSRGLADSYEQYF. Combining the CDR3 with reference TRBV28 and TRBJ2-7 gives the whole variable domain DVKVTQSSRYLVKRTGEKVFLECVQDMDHENMFWYRQDPGLGLRLIYFSYDVKMKEKGDIPEGYSVSREKKERFSLILESASTNQTSMYLCASRSRGLADSYEQYFGPGTRLTVT.

This CDR3 reads CASKQDYSNQPQHF. In DNA form, the CDR3 reads TGTGCCAGCAAACAAGATTATAGCAATCAGCCCCAGCATTTT. The rearrangement uses TRBV6-5 and TRBJ1-5; D is unresolved. Germline V gene sequence: CDR1 MNHEY, CDR2 SVGAGI. The V end was cut by 7 bases, the J end by 0 bases, with 10 bases between. CDR3 length equals 14 residues.

This clone was counted once. The chain links TRBV2 to TRBJ1-5; D is undetermined. Trimming cost V 7 bases and J 4 bases, with 14 bases left between them. The germline CDR1 and CDR2 sequences are SNHLY and FYNNEI. The CDR3 spans 14 residues. In DNA form, the CDR3 reads TGTGCCAGCATGGGTGAGAGGGCAAATCAGCCCCAGCATTTT. The encoded protein is CASMGERANQPQHF. The entire variable domain, with the rest obtained from reference TRBV2 and TRBJ1-5, is as follows: EPEVTQTPSHQVTQMGQEVILRCVPISNHLYFYWYRQILGQKVEFLVSFYNNEISEKSEIFDDQFSVERPDGSNFTLKIRSTKLEDSAMYFCASMGERANQPQHFGDGTRLSIL.

The chain carries TRBV5-1 and TRBJ2-1, with a tentative D call TRBD2 (6 bases). V was pared by 6 bases and J by 0 bases, with 13 bases between. The germline gives CDR1 SGHRS, CDR2 YFSETQ. There are 15 residues in the CDR3. This CDR3 reads CASNTGSSSYNEQFF. The CDR3 DNA reads as TGCGCCAGCAACACCGGGAGTAGCTCCTACAATGAGCAGTTCTTC.